A single sample gave rise to the 19 T cell receptor beta chains below, sequenced in a study of molecular identifiers for immune sequencing clone quantification. One entry per CDR3 protein, called by TCRdb with MiXCR from the PCR reads. The sample has 40,000 to 45,000 distinct CDR3 sequences, roughly a fifth seen once. Material for sequencing was naive CD8+ T cells from blood, with Jurkat cell RNA spiked in. Subset denoted: FACS-sorted CD8+CD4-CCR7+CD45RA+ naive T cells. These TCRs come from a human donor in good health. Some libraries in this study had Jurkat cell RNA spiked in.

Concerning this clonotype itself: Its ends do not fully match the called genes, so a read error is possible. V and J are TRBV4-3 and TRBJ2-7; D may be TRBD1 (6 bases). This CDR3 region has 15 residues. Germline V gene data show CDR1 as LGHNA and CDR2 as YSLEER. The CDR3 protein is CASSQEVGQVYAQYF. The DNA for the CDR3 is TGCGCCAGCAGCCAAGAGGTGGGACAAGTCTACGCGCAGTACTTC.

Many counts were recorded for this clonotype. V and J are TRBV4-3 and TRBJ2-1; 9 positions match TRBD1. The V segment lost 2 bases and the J segment 7 bases; nucleotides outside the gene matches: 6. This CDR3 is built from 15 residues. CDR1 is LGHNA, CDR2 YSLEER, per germline. This chain's CDR3 is CASSQWTGAGNEQFF. In DNA, the CDR3 is TGCGCCAGCAGCCAATGGACAGGGGCAGGGAATGAGCAGTTCTTC.

Comment on this clonotype: The final CDR3 position lacks the conserved phenylalanine or tryptophan, pointing to a likely read error. The V gene is TRBV11-2, the J gene TRBJ2-7, with TRBD1 identical over 8 bases. The CDR3 covers 13 residues. Germline V lookup: CDR1 SGHAT, CDR2 FQNNGV. Losses at the gene ends were 5 bases for V and 5 bases for J; bases not matched to a gene: 5. The CDR3 loop is CASSRTGSNEQYL. CDR3 in DNA: TGTGCCAGCAGCAGGACAGGGTCGAACGAGCAGTACCTC.

A remark on this clonotype: With a much larger clone just one base away, this may be a read error. The chain employs TRBV10-3 and TRBJ1-1; 7 bases map to TRBD1. CDR3 length: 13 amino acids. Germline-derived CDR1 and CDR2 are ENHRY and SYGVKD. As DNA, the CDR3 is TGTGCCGTCAGTAGGACAGGGAACACTGAAGCTTTCTTT. Amino acid sequence: CAVSRTGNTEAFF.

For this clonotype: This may arise from a read error, as a much more abundant clone is one base away. The rearrangement links TRBV13 to TRBJ1-1; D may be TRBD1 (5 bases). Trimming pared 5 bases from V and 4 bases from J, leaving 11 bases between. CDR3 size: 13 residues. Looked up from germline, CDR1 is PRHDT and CDR2 is FYEKMQ (reference sequence). CDR3 nucleotides: TGTGCCAGCAGCGGTCGACAGTGCACTGAAGCTTTCTTT. Its protein is CASSGRQCTEAFF.

As to this clonotype: An end of the junction differs from the germline gene, which may be a read error. This chain joins TRBV19 and TRBJ2-1; unclear D gene. Germline V gene data show CDR1 as LNHDA and CDR2 as SQIVND (reference sequence). The CDR3 covers 13 residues. In DNA, the CDR3 is TGTGCCAGTAGTATCAGCCTCTGCAATGAGCAGCTCTTC. It specifies CASSISLCNEQLF.

This clonotype was recorded at least ten times. The chain combines TRBV6-5 with TRBJ2-5, with D perhaps TRBD1 (6 bases). The length of the CDR3 is 15 residues. V was shortened by 1 base and J by 5 bases, with 14 bases between the two germline ends. Germline assignment: CDR1 MNHEY and CDR2 SVGAGI. CDR3 sequence (DNA): TGTGCCAGCAGTTACTACAAACAGGGTTTTGAGACCCAGTACTTC. Translating it yields CASSYYKQGFETQYF.

This clonotype was counted at least ten times. The chain recombines TRBV7-2 with TRBJ2-3; tentatively, D is TRBD1 (6 bases). The CDR3 length is 19 residues. The germline V gene encodes CDR1 SGHTA and CDR2 FQGNSA. V shed 0 bases and J shed 10 bases, with 29 bases lying between them. The CDR3 DNA sequence: TGTGCCAGCAGCTTAGCGCTTCAGGGGTCACCCGGAATCGCGAGTGCGCAGTATTTT. It yields the protein CASSLALQGSPGIASAQYF.

Turning to this clonotype: This could be a read error, since a much larger clone is one nucleotide away. The V and J genes are TRBV19 and TRBJ1-1, with no clear D. CDR1 and CDR2 from the germline V gene are LNHDA and SQIVND (reference sequence). Trimming removed 5 bases from V and 8 bases from J, with 9 bases in between. The CDR3 sequence is 11 residues long. The CDR3 region has the DNA TGTGCCAGTAGTGCCCCGGGGGAAGCTTTCTTT. It codes for CASSAPGEAFF.

The chain combines TRBV28 with TRBJ2-3; no firm D call. V lost 6 bases to trimming and J lost 4 bases, with 14 bases between them. Germline V gene data show CDR1 as MDHEN and CDR2 as SYDVKM. CDR3 length: 14 residues. The CDR3 spells CASSPRNRADTQYF. In nucleotides, the CDR3 is TGTGCCAGCAGCCCGAGGAATCGGGCAGATACGCAGTATTTT.

As to this clonotype: At one of its ends the junction is not consistent with the germline gene, which may arise from a read error. The chain joins TRBV18 to TRBJ1-5, with D possibly being TRBD1 (5 bases). This CDR3 contains 17 residues. Germline lookup yields CDR1 KGHSH and CDR2 LQKENI. The CDR3: CASSPLGGVYSNQLQHF. Here the CDR3 DNA reads TGTGCCAGCTCACCACTGGGGGGAGTCTATAGCAATCAGCTCCAGCATTTT.

This clonotype occurred many times. The chain has TRBV6-6 and TRBJ1-1; D is perhaps TRBD1 (5 bases). With 6 bases removed from V and 7 bases from J, the gap between germline ends came to 15 bases. This CDR3 is built from 13 residues. Germline CDR1 and CDR2: MNHNY and SVGAGI (reference sequence). As DNA, the CDR3 is TGTGCCAGCAGCCTAAGAGGGGATGTTGAAGCTTTCTTT. It codes for CASSLRGDVEAFF.

In this sample, this clonotype turned up many times. This rearrangement joins TRBV11-2 to TRBJ2-1; 11 positions match TRBD2. The germline V gene has CDR1 SGHAT and CDR2 FQNNGV. V shed 1 base and J 3 bases; nucleotides not matched to a gene: 11. This CDR3 comprises 19 residues. The CDR3 DNA reads as TGTGCCAGCAGCTTAGGGGTAGCGGGGGGGCTTTTCGACTACAATGAGCAGTTCTTC. It is translated as CASSLGVAGGLFDYNEQFF. Filled out from reference TRBV11-2 and TRBJ2-1, the complete variable domain reads EAGVAQSPRYKIIEKRQSVAFWCNPISGHATLYWYQQILGQGPKLLIQFQNNGVVDDSQLPKDRFSAERLKGVDSTLKIQPAKLEDSAVYLCASSLGVAGGLFDYNEQFFGPGTRLTVL.

This clonotype was seen ten or more times. The V and J genes are TRBV13 and TRBJ1-5; 8 bases fit TRBD1. Germline loops: CDR1 PRHDT, CDR2 FYEKMQ (reference sequence). V was pared by 2 bases and J by 3 bases, with 6 bases of the junction left unmatched. This CDR3 has 16 amino acids. The CDR3 nucleotides are TGTGCCAGCAGCTTATCGGGACAGGCCACCAATCAGCCCCAGCATTTT. Encoded protein: CASSLSGQATNQPQHF.

This clonotype was detected many times. The chain joins TRBV3-1 to TRBJ1-5, with no clear D. Per the germline V gene, CDR1 is LGHDT and CDR2 is YNNKEL (reference sequence). Trimming left V 4 bases short and J 3 bases short, with 10 bases between. There are 14 residues in the CDR3. The chain's CDR3 is CASSPGLDNQPQHF. The CDR3 DNA reads TGTGCCAGCAGCCCTGGACTGGACAATCAGCCCCAGCATTTT.

This clonotype was counted at least ten times. The genes are TRBV5-6 and TRBJ2-3; D is unresolved. Germline V gives CDR1 SGHDT, CDR2 YYEEEE. There are 9 residues in the CDR3. V was clipped by 6 bases and J by 9 bases, with 5 bases between them. CDR3 loop: CASKVTQYF. Written as DNA, the CDR3 is TGTGCCAGCAAGGTGACGCAGTATTTT.

The sample holds many counts of this clonotype. The chain couples TRBV28 to TRBJ2-1; 10 bases are shared with TRBD1. Germline V lookup: CDR1 MDHEN, CDR2 SYDVKM. After removal of 5 bases from V and 8 bases from J, the junction contained 9 bases not matched to a gene. The CDR3 is 15 residues long. The CDR3 DNA is TGTGCCAGCAGTCTTCCGGGACAGGGGCTAGATGAGCAGTTCTTC. Translation gives CASSLPGQGLDEQFF.

This clonotype was seen repeatedly, ten times or more. The rearrangement links TRBV28 to TRBJ2-7; D unclear. Trimming removed 5 bases from V and 0 bases from J, with 14 bases in between. The CDR3 extends over 15 amino acids. Germline CDR1 and CDR2: MDHEN and SYDVKM. In DNA, the CDR3 is TGTGCCAGCAGTGTTATCTTCTCCAGCTCCTACGAGCAGTACTTC. Translating it yields CASSVIFSSSYEQYF.

The count of this clonotype is one. Being one base from a much bigger clone, this may be a read error. Since the CDR3 does not end with the conserved phenylalanine or tryptophan, this likely comes from a read error. V and J are TRBV7-2 and TRBJ2-7; 7 nucleotides agree with TRBD2. Germline CDR1 reads SGHTA; CDR2 reads FQGNSA. The CDR3 is 15 residues long. The J segment lost 2 bases and the V segment lost 1 base, leaving 5 bases of the junction unmatched. The chain's CDR3 is CASSLGVLAAYEQYS. The CDR3 nucleotides read TGTGCCAGCAGCTTAGGGGTTCTAGCGGCCTACGAGCAGTACTCC.